Presented here are 30 T cell receptor beta chains from one specimen sequenced in a study of blood T cell repertoires in COVID-19. Method: immunoSEQ multiplex PCR; TCRdb's copy keeps in-frame clones and lacks some. This table holds 200,000 to 250,000 clones, 80% to 85% found once. Specimen: PBMCs or T cells enriched from blood (not recorded which). Every receptor here comes from a woman aged 40-49 years who had recovered from COVID-19.

The gene calls are TRBV5-5 and TRBJ2-5; 9 nucleotides align to TRBD2. The CDR3 loop spans 14 amino acids. The ends lost 7 bases at V and 2 bases at J; junction bases unmatched: 6. In germline, CDR1 is SGHKS, CDR2 YYEKEE (reference sequence). The CDR3 loop is CASGGLAGQETQYF. For the CDR3, the DNA is TGTGCCAGCGGTGGCCTAGCGGGACAAGAGACCCAGTACTTC.

This clone was seen a few times. The rearrangement uses TRBV7-2 and TRBJ2-1, with TRBD2 matching 12 bases. Germline loops: CDR1 SGHTA, CDR2 FQGNSA. The CDR3 runs to 14 residues. The J segment lost 8 bases and the V segment lost 6 bases, leaving 5 bases of the junction unmatched. CDR3 in amino acids: CASRRLAGDYEQFF. CDR3 nucleotide sequence: TGTGCCAGCAGGAGACTAGCGGGAGACTATGAGCAGTTCTTC.

J is TRBJ1-2 and V is TRBV5-6; D possibly corresponds to TRBD1 (6 bases). With 0 bases removed from V and 3 bases from J, the gap between germline ends came to 12 bases. The CDR3 totals 15 residues. Per germline, CDR1 SGHDT and CDR2 YYEEEE. DNA for the CDR3: TGTGCCAGCAGCTTGGAAGTAGGGGGTTACTATGGCTACACCTTC. Encoded protein: CASSLEVGGYYGYTF. Based on the CDR3 plus reference TRBV5-6 and TRBJ1-2, the full variable domain is DAGVTQSPTHLIKTRGQQVTLRCSPKSGHDTVSWYQQALGQGPQFIFQYYEEEERQRGNFPDRFSGHQFPNYSSELNVNALLLGDSALYLCASSLEVGGYYGYTFGSGTRLTVV.

V and J are TRBV7-2 and TRBJ2-3, with D possibly matching TRBD1 (5 bases). Germline V gives CDR1 SGHTA, CDR2 FQGNSA. The V end lost 1 base, the J end lost 2 bases, and 13 bases lay between the germline ends. This CDR3 is built from 16 residues. The DNA for the CDR3 is TGTGCCAGCAGCTTAGGTCTAGGGGCTAACACAGATACGCAGTATTTT. It yields the protein CASSLGLGANTDTQYF.

In this sample, this clone turned up once. J is TRBJ1-2 and V is TRBV27; a weak D match, TRBD1 (5 bases). This CDR3 is 13 amino acids long. Germline V gives CDR1 MNHEY, CDR2 SMNVEV (reference sequence). Trimming left V 3 bases short and J 1 base short, with 6 bases between. The CDR3 DNA is TGTGCCAGCAGTTTGGGGGGTAACTATGGCTACACCTTC. Residues: CASSLGGNYGYTF.

The CDR3 here is CATSPPAGVNEQFF. The CDR3 DNA follows: TGTGCCACCAGTCCACCAGCGGGAGTTAATGAGCAGTTCTTC. The chain joins TRBV24-1 to TRBJ2-1; TRBD2 matches 8 bases. The CDR3 is 14 amino acids. The trim removed 6 bases at V and 7 bases at J, leaving 7 bases unmatched. CDR1 KGHDR and CDR2 SFDVKD come from the germline V gene.

This clone was detected only once. The chain links TRBV5-1 to TRBJ2-6, with TRBD1 identical over 7 bases. The junction had 3 bases not matched to a gene; V was cut back by 4 bases and J by 2 bases. Germline V CDR1 and CDR2: SGHRS, YFSETQ. This CDR3 has 15 amino acids. The chain's CDR3 is CASSPDRAGANVLTF. As DNA, the CDR3 is TGCGCCAGCAGCCCCGACAGGGCTGGGGCCAACGTCCTGACTTTC.

This chain links TRBV5-1 with TRBJ2-2; D not certain. Germline loops: CDR1 SGHRS, CDR2 YFSETQ. Trimming cost V 5 bases and J 8 bases, with 16 bases left between them. The CDR3 loop spans 14 amino acids. CDR3 protein: CASRRLSGTGELFF. The DNA for the CDR3 is TGCGCCAGCAGGCGGCTCTCCGGCACGGGGGAGCTGTTTTTT.

This sequence joins TRBV4-1 and TRBJ2-7, with 9 bases that match TRBD2. The CDR3 spans 14 residues. The junction had 2 bases not matched to a gene; V was cut back by 4 bases and J by 1 base. Germline CDR1 reads MGHRA; CDR2 reads YSYEKL. The CDR3 spells CASSRAGGSYEQYF. The CDR3 DNA reads TGCGCCAGCAGCCGCGCGGGGGGGTCCTACGAGCAGTACTTC.

The gene calls are TRBV6-6 and TRBJ1-5, with a weak D call TRBD1 (6 bases). In germline, CDR1 is MNHNY, CDR2 SVGAGI (reference sequence). Trimming removed 2 bases from V and 7 bases from J, with 15 bases in between. The CDR3 runs 15 residues. The CDR3 is CASSYLGHPGQPQHF. The CDR3 coding sequence is TGTGCCAGCAGTTACCTGGGACACCCGGGGCAGCCCCAGCATTTT.

CDR3 DNA: TGTGCCAGCAGTTCTCTAGGCTCCTACGAGCAGTACGTC. It is translated as CASSSLGSYEQYV. J is TRBJ2-7 and V is TRBV6-2 or TRBV6-3; D remains ambiguous. Germline CDR1 is MNHEY and CDR2 is SVGEGT. V was pared by 4 bases and J by 0 bases, with 7 bases between. This CDR3 comprises 13 residues.

The gene calls are TRBV21-1 and TRBJ1-3; TRBD1 was called by the table and not checked on the DNA. TRBV21-1 is tagged as a pseudogene. The CDR3 contains 16 residues. CDR3 residues: CASSKDGQNSGNTIYF. The CDR3 DNA reads as TGTGCCAGCAGCAAAGACGGACAGAACTCTGGAAACACCATATATTTT.

This rearrangement joins TRBV6-2 or TRBV6-3 to TRBJ1-2; no clear D gene. This CDR3 region has 15 residues. The V and J ends lost 6 bases and 5 bases respectively, with 19 bases between them. Germline V lookup: CDR1 MNHEY, CDR2 SVGEGT. In DNA form, the CDR3 reads TGTGCCAGCAGCCGTGGGAGCCGGACCCCTTATGGCTACACCTTC. It specifies CASSRGSRTPYGYTF.

The chain recombines TRBV15 with TRBJ2-3, with 9 bases that match TRBD1. Germline V gene lookup returns CDR1 LNHNV and CDR2 YYDKDF (reference sequence). The CDR3 has 15 amino acids. The J segment lost 3 bases and the V segment lost 4 bases, leaving 5 bases of the junction unmatched. CDR3 protein: CATSNRDRETDTQYF. CDR3 in DNA: TGTGCCACCAGCAACCGGGACAGGGAGACAGATACGCAGTATTTT.

This clone appeared a single time. The chain employs TRBV30 and TRBJ2-7, with 12 bases fitting TRBD2. The CDR3 is 13 residues long. With 5 bases clipped from V and 7 bases from J, the junction kept 6 bases outside the gene matches. CDR1 GTSNPN and CDR2 SVGIG come from the germline V gene (reference sequence). The CDR3 region is CAWLTSGSREQYF. Written as DNA, the CDR3 is TGTGCCTGGCTGACTAGCGGGAGTCGAGAGCAGTACTTC. The full variable domain, completed using reference TRBV30 and TRBJ2-7, is SQTIHQWPATLVQPVGSPLSLECTVEGTSNPNLYWYRQAAGRGLQLLFYSVGIGQISSEVPQNLSASRPQDRQFILSSKKLLLSDSGFYLCAWLTSGSREQYFGPGTRLTVT.

This sequence joins TRBV19 and TRBJ2-5; 7 bases agree with TRBD1. Germline V gene data show CDR1 as LNHDA and CDR2 as SQIVND (reference sequence). Trimming cost V 3 bases and J 0 bases; bases outside gene matches: 10. This CDR3 spans 17 amino acids. This CDR3 reads CASSMARRGPNQETQYF. The CDR3 nucleotides read TGTGCCAGTAGTATGGCCCGAAGGGGGCCTAACCAAGAGACCCAGTACTTC.

The chain recombines TRBV2 with TRBJ2-1, with TRBD2 matching 14 bases. Germline V gene sequence: CDR1 SNHLY, CDR2 FYNNEI. The CDR3 loop spans 16 amino acids. V shed 4 bases and J 9 bases; nucleotides not matched to a gene: 8. CDR3 nucleotides: TGTGCCAGCAGTGGTCCGGGACTAGCGGGAGTAACTGAGCAGTTCTTC. It yields the protein CASSGPGLAGVTEQFF.

The CDR3 sequence is CASGLAGGSNGYTF. The CDR3 DNA reads as TGTGCTAGTGGTTTGGCGGGGGGTTCTAATGGCTACACCTTC. This sequence joins TRBV12-5 and TRBJ1-2, with D tentatively TRBD1 (5 bases). CDR1 is LGHNT, CDR2 FRNRAP, per germline. Deletions cut 1 base from V and 6 bases from J, with 12 bases between. This CDR3 is 14 amino acids long.

This chain connects TRBV20-1 to TRBJ1-6; perhaps TRBD1 as D (5 bases). The length of the CDR3 is 15 residues. V lost 3 bases and J 3 bases, leaving 12 bases between the germline ends. CDR1 and CDR2 (germline): DFQATT, SNEGSKA (reference sequence). CDR3 amino acids: CSASVQGFYNSPLHF. The CDR3 nucleotides are TGCAGTGCTAGTGTTCAGGGTTTCTATAATTCACCCCTCCACTTT.

The gene calls are TRBV28 and TRBJ2-2; TRBD2 might be the D (5 bases). The V and J ends lost 2 bases and 4 bases respectively, with 14 bases between them. The germline V gene encodes CDR1 MDHEN and CDR2 SYDVKM. CDR3 size: 16 residues. Here the CDR3 reads CASSLDPRGRTGELFF. As DNA, the CDR3 is TGTGCCAGCAGTTTAGACCCCCGCGGGCGCACCGGGGAGCTGTTTTTT.

Points on this clone: Different DNA sequences within this sample yield the same CDR3. The gene calls are TRBV19 and TRBJ2-7; 9 bases fit TRBD2. Germline V gene data show CDR1 as LNHDA and CDR2 as SQIVND (reference sequence). V shed 3 bases and J 2 bases; nucleotides not matched to a gene: 2. The CDR3 totals 14 residues. The CDR3 sequence is CASSIAGGPYEQYF. In nucleotides, the CDR3 is TGTGCCAGTAGTATTGCGGGGGGGCCCTACGAGCAGTACTTC.

This chain connects TRBV28 to TRBJ2-7, with D possibly TRBD1 on 6 matching bases. Germline CDR1 MDHEN, CDR2 SYDVKM. This CDR3 has 13 residues. Trimming stripped 7 bases from V and 7 bases from J, with 17 bases between. The CDR3 region has the DNA TGTGCCAGCACCGCCGACAGGCTAAGGGAGCAGTACTTC. This translates into CASTADRLREQYF.

This clone was seen just once. This chain joins TRBV30 and TRBJ2-1, with 7 bases identical to TRBD2. CDR3 size: 14 residues. V was clipped by 4 bases and J by 7 bases; unmatched bases: 10. Germline assignment: CDR1 GTSNPN and CDR2 SVGIG (reference sequence). The CDR3 DNA follows: TGTGCCTGGAACGCGCGAGGCGGGAGAAATGAGCAGTTCTTC. Encoded protein: CAWNARGGRNEQFF. Supplemented by reference TRBV30 and TRBJ2-1, the full variable domain reads SQTIHQWPATLVQPVGSPLSLECTVEGTSNPNLYWYRQAAGRGLQLLFYSVGIGQISSEVPQNLSASRPQDRQFILSSKKLLLSDSGFYLCAWNARGGRNEQFFGPGTRLTVL.

The rearrangement joins TRBV18 to TRBJ1-1, with 10 bases identical to TRBD1. This CDR3 has 14 amino acids. Germline CDR1 KGHSH, CDR2 LQKENI. Unmatched junction bases numbered 5, after V lost 6 bases and J lost 4 bases. CDR3 DNA: TGTGCCAGCTCCGACAGGGGGCTTGTCACTGAAGCTTTCTTT. Its protein product is CASSDRGLVTEAFF.

The chain combines TRBV6-5 with TRBJ1-2; tentative D call: TRBD1 (5 bases). This CDR3 spans 13 amino acids. The V and J ends lost 7 bases and 3 bases respectively, with 12 bases between them. Germline values: CDR1 MNHEY, CDR2 SVGAGI. CDR3 coding DNA: TGTGCCAGCAATGGGGCAGGCGACTATGGCTACACCTTC. Protein product: CASNGAGDYGYTF.

Only one count was recorded for this clone. The chain recombines TRBV2 with TRBJ2-7, with TRBD2 identical over 13 bases. After removal of 7 bases from V and 3 bases from J, the junction contained 6 bases not matched to a gene. The CDR3 runs 15 residues. CDR1 and CDR2 from the germline V gene are SNHLY and FYNNEI. CDR3 sequence: CASTGGLAGDYEQYF. The CDR3 DNA sequence: TGTGCCAGCACGGGCGGACTAGCGGGAGACTACGAGCAGTACTTC.

The chain combines TRBV3-1 (or the pseudogene TRBV3-2) with TRBJ1-1; D gene unclear. Germline CDR1 reads LGHDT; CDR2 reads YNNKEL (reference sequence). V was shortened by 4 bases and J by 1 base, with 10 bases between the two germline ends. The CDR3 sequence is 14 residues long. The CDR3 DNA sequence: TGTGCCAGCAGCCCTTTGGCGGGGAACACTGAAGCTTTCTTT. It specifies CASSPLAGNTEAFF.

The chain employs TRBV7-8 and TRBJ1-2; 11 bases are shared with TRBD1. Germline CDR1 reads SGHVS; CDR2 reads FQNEAQ. CDR3 length: 14 residues. The junction had 4 bases not matched to a gene; V was cut back by 5 bases and J by 5 bases. CDR3 protein: CASSPGQGAYGYTF. The DNA of the CDR3 is TGTGCCAGCAGCCCCGGACAGGGGGCGTATGGCTACACCTTC.

The genes are TRBV5-1 and TRBJ2-1; 12 bases agree with TRBD2. The length of the CDR3 is 15 residues. V was pared by 0 bases and J by 9 bases, with 4 bases of the junction left unmatched. Looked up from germline, CDR1 is SGHRS and CDR2 is YFSETQ. The CDR3 DNA is TGCGCCAGCAGCTTGGTAGCTAGCGGGAGGGGTGAGCAGTTCTTC. Encoded protein: CASSLVASGRGEQFF. The full variable domain, completed using reference TRBV5-1 and TRBJ2-1, is KAGVTQTPRYLIKTRGQQVTLSCSPISGHRSVSWYQQTPGQGLQFLFEYFSETQRNKGNFPGRFSGRQFSNSRSEMNVSTLELGDSALYLCASSLVASGRGEQFFGPGTRLTVL.

The chain has TRBV7-2 and TRBJ2-1, with D unclear. CDR1 is SGHTA and CDR2 is FQGNSA in the germline V gene. The germline V and J ends were trimmed by 5 bases and 3 bases, with 11 bases remaining between them. This CDR3 spans 14 amino acids. In DNA form, the CDR3 reads TGTGCCAGCAGCGACTCCCGGGTCTACAATGAGCAGTTCTTC. This codes for CASSDSRVYNEQFF.